This T cell receptor (beta chain) was recorded in a study of CD8 T cells in ankylosing spondylitis. Regarding the study as a whole: Seemingly characteristic of ankylosing spondylitis blood was a TCR beta motif consisting of about 8 highly homologous variants. Disease-associated clones were CD8+ and fairly uncommon in peripheral blood. Existing reports had already noted some motif variants in reactive arthritis synovial fluid and blood.

As concerns this clonotype: Its antigen is not identified.

Trimming pared 3 bases from V and 8 bases from J, leaving 18 bases between. CDR3 length equals 16 residues. CDR1 and CDR2 from the germline V gene are KGHDR and SFDVKD. Preparation of TCR beta libraries was done by quantitative 5'-RACE with molecular barcodes. Each CDR3 protein is one row after TCRdb ran MiXCR on the 5' RACE reads. The table lists around 890,000 distinct CDR3 sequences, 12% of them singletons. This chain uses TRBV24-1 with TRBJ1-4, with a possible D match to TRBD1 (5 bases). This TCR derives from a male donor with ankylosing spondylitis. Sequenced input: blood, either unsorted or a sorted T cell fraction (not recorded which). The CDR3: CATSDPLGPGKEKLFF. CDR3 sequence (DNA): TGTGCCACCAGTGATCCTCTGGGGCCAGGGAAAGAAAAACTGTTTTTT.